A selection of T cell receptor beta chains follows, all from one sample in a study of T cells in Graves' hyperthyroidism and ophthalmopathy. MiXCR, run by TCRdb on the multiplex PCR reads, gives a single entry per CDR3 protein. The sample comprises fewer than 350,000 distinct CDR3 sequences, approximately 18% of which are singletons, and 35% to 40% rests with the top ten. The sample taken for sequencing was blood. Receptor source: a man over 45 with Graves' ophthalmopathy. CDR3s include the opening cysteine and the closing phenylalanine or tryptophan. The D gene is left open where the match is weak. Some rows have no size entry. The others give once, few or many, or a class for an expanded clone.

- many TRBJ1-2 TRBV6-1 CASREGRGYGYTF TGTGCCAGCAGGGAGGGTAGAGGCTATGGCTACACCTTC
- many TRBJ2-3 TRBV11-2 CASSQDPRGTDTQYF TGTGCCAGCAGCCAAGACCCCCGGGGCACAGATACGCAGTATTTT
- - TRBJ1-4 TRBV7-9 CASTPEGRSEKLFF TGTGCCAGCACCCCCGAAGGGAGGTCCGAAAAACTGTTTTTT
- few TRBJ1-4 TRBV5-1 CASSFTATNEKLFF TGCGCCAGCAGCTTCACGGCAACTAATGAAAAACTGTTTTTT
TRBD1 - TRBJ2-3 TRBV29-1 CSVERKGQGSTDTQYF TGCAGCGTTGAGAGAAAGGGACAGGGGTCCACAGATACGCAGTATTTT
- many TRBJ2-2 TRBV11-2 CASSLEINTGELFF TGTGCCAGCAGCTTAGAGATTAACACCGGGGAGCTGTTTTTT
- many TRBJ2-2 TRBV28 CASSLEGTVTGELFF TGTGCCAGCAGTTTGGAGGGGACAGTCACCGGGGAGCTGTTTTTT
- few TRBJ1-2 TRBV4-1 CASSFRDTSMGYTF TGCGCCAGCAGCTTCCGGGACACTTCTATGGGTTACACCTTC
TRBD2 many TRBJ2-5 TRBV28 CASSPGGRFGETQYF TGTGCCAGCAGCCCGGGAGGGAGGTTTGGAGAGACCCAGTACTTC
TRBD1 many TRBJ1-1 TRBV5-1 CASSSGPGGGNTEAFF TGCGCCAGCAGCTCCGGTCCAGGGGGTGGGAACACTGAAGCTTTCTTT
- few TRBJ1-1 TRBV19 CASCPQATMNTEAFF TGTGCCAGTTGCCCCCAGGCGACAATGAACACTGAAGCTTTCTTT
- many TRBJ2-1 TRBV11-3 CASSLGGRSYNEQFF TGTGCCAGCAGCTTAGGCGGTCGCTCCTACAATGAGCAGTTCTTC
TRBD1 - TRBJ2-7 TRBV12-3/TRBV12-4 CASSSPGDSYEQYF TGTGCCAGCAGTTCACCCGGGGACAGCTACGAGCAGTACTTC
TRBD2 few TRBJ2-1 TRBV11-2 CASSLFFPLGLADLPSYNEQFF TGTGCCAGCAGCTTATTTTTTCCGTTGGGTCTAGCGGACTTACCTTCCTACAATGAGCAGTTCTTC
- few TRBJ2-3 TRBV7-6 CASSLDGVRTDTQYF TGTGCCAGCAGCTTAGACGGGGTACGCACAGATACGCAGTATTTT
- - TRBJ1-1 TRBV5-1 CASSPIGDMNTEAFF TGCGCCAGCAGCCCCATTGGGGACATGAACACTGAAGCTTTCTTT
- many TRBJ1-1 TRBV29-1 CSAVLSPSRNTEAFF TGCAGCGCTGTACTGTCACCCTCTAGGAACACTGAAGCTTTCTTT
- few TRBJ2-2 TRBV7-2 CASSFSYTGELLF TGTGCCAGCAGCTTTTCCTACACCGGGGAGCTGCTTTTT
TRBD2 many TRBJ2-1 TRBV2 CASSGLAGAGLGEQFF TGTGCCAGCAGTGGACTAGCGGGAGCAGGGTTGGGTGAGCAGTTCTTC
TRBD1 - TRBJ2-4 TRBV11-2 CASIMAGGDHIQYF TGTGCCAGCATTATGGCAGGGGGCGATCACATTCAGTACTTC
- - TRBJ1-1 TRBV4-1 CASSHRDGMNTEAFF TGCGCCAGCAGCCACCGCGACGGCATGAACACTGAAGCTTTCTTT
- - TRBJ2-6 TRBV11-2 CASSSLTRRSGANVLTF TGTGCCAGCAGCTCCCTGACCCGGCGTTCTGGGGCCAACGTCCTGACTTTC
TRBD2 many TRBJ2-1 TRBV7-2 CASSLGGTSGRSYNEQFF TGTGCCAGCAGCTTAGGGGGGACTAGCGGGAGGTCCTACAATGAGCAGTTCTTC
- - TRBJ2-1 TRBV19 CASSSIEKAANEQFF TGTGCCAGTAGTAGTATAGAGAAAGCAGCCAATGAGCAGTTCTTC
TRBD1 - TRBJ1-1 TRBV6-1 CASNEQGLATEAFF TGTGCCAGCAATGAACAGGGGTTGGCCACTGAAGCTTTCTTT
TRBD2 many TRBJ2-3 TRBV12-3/TRBV12-4 CASSLSIAGSTDTQYF TGTGCCAGCAGTTTATCTATAGCGGGAAGCACAGATACGCAGTATTTT
- many TRBJ2-3 TRBV12-3/TRBV12-4 CASSPGASVGGTDTQYF TGTGCCAGCAGTCCCGGGGCTAGCGTTGGTGGCACAGATACGCAGTATTTT
- few TRBJ1-5 TRBV12-3/TRBV12-4 CASRQADQPQHF TGTGCCAGTCGACAGGCGGATCAGCCCCAGCATTTT